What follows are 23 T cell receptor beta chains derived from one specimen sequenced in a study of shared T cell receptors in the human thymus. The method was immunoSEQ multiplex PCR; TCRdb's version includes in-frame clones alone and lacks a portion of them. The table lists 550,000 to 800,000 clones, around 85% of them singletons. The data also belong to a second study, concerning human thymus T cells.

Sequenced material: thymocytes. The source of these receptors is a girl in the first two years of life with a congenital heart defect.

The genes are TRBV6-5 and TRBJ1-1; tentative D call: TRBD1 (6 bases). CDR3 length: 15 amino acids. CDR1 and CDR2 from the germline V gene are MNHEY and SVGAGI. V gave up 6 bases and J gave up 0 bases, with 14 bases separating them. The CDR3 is CASRPDRLVNTEAFF. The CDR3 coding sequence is TGTGCCAGCAGGCCAGACAGGTTAGTGAACACTGAAGCTTTCTTT.

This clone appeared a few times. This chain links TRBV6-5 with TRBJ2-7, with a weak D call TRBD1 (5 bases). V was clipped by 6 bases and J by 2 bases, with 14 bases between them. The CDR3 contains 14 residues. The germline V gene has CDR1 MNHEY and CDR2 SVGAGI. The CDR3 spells CASSQGYPAYEQYF. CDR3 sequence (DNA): TGTGCCAGCAGCCAGGGCTACCCAGCCTACGAGCAGTACTTC.

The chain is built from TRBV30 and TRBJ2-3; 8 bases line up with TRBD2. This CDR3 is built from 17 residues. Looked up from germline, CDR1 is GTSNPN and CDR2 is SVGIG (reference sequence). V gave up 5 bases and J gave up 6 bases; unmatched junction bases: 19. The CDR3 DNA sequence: TGTGCCTGGGGACCCCGACTACTCCGGGGGGGCTTGGATACGCAGTATTTT. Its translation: CAWGPRLLRGGLDTQYF.

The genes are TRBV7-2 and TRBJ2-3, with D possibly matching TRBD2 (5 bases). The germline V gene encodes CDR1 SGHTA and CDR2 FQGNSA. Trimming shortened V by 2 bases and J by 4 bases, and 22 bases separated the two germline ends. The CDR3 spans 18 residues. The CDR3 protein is CASSLKTVRDPESDTQYF. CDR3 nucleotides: TGTGCCAGCAGCTTAAAAACGGTTCGGGATCCTGAGTCAGATACGCAGTATTTT.

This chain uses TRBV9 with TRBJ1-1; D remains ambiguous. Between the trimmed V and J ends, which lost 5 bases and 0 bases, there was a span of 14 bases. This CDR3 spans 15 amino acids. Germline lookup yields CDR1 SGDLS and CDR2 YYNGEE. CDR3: CASSKRHQMNTEAFF. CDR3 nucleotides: TGTGCCAGCAGTAAGAGACACCAAATGAACACTGAAGCTTTCTTT.

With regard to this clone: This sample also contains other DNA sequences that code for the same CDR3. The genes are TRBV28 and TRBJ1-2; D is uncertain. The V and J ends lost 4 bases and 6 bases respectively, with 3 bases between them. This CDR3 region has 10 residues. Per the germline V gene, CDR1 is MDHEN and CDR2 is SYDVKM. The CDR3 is CASSSDGYTF. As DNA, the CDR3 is TGTGCCAGCAGTTCCGATGGCTACACCTTC.

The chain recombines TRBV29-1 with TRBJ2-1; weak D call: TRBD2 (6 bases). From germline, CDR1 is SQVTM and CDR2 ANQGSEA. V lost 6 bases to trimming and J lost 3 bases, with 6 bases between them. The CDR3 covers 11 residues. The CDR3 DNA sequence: TGCAGCGTGGGACTCTACAATGAGCAGTTCTTC. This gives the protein CSVGLYNEQFF.

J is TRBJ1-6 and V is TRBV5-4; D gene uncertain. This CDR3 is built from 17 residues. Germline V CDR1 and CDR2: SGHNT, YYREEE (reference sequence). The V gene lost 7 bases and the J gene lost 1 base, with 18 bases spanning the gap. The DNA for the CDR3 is TGTGCCAGCTGCGACTATTCGACGGAGTCCTATAATTCACCCCTCCACTTT. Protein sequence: CASCDYSTESYNSPLHF.

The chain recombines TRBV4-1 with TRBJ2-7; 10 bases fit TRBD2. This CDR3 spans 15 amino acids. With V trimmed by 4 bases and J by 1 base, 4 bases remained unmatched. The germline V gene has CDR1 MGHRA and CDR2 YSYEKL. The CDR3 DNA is TGCGCCAGCAGCCGGACACTAGCGGGGTCCTACGAGCAGTACTTC. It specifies CASSRTLAGSYEQYF.

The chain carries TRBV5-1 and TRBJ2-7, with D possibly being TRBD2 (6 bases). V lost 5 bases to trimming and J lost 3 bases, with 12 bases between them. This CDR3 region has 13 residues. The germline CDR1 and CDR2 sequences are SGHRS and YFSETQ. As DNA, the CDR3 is TGCGCCAGCAGACCGACTAGTTTCTACGAGCAGTACTTC. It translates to CASRPTSFYEQYF. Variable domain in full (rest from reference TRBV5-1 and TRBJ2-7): KAGVTQTPRYLIKTRGQQVTLSCSPISGHRSVSWYQQTPGQGLQFLFEYFSETQRNKGNFPGRFSGRQFSNSRSEMNVSTLELGDSALYLCASRPTSFYEQYFGPGTRLTVT.

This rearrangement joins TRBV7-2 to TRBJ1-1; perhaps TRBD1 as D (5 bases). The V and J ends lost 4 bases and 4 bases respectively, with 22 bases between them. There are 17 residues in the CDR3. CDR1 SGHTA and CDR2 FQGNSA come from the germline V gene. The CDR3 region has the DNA TGTGCCAGCAGCTCGGGGGACCCGCGGGTCGGGCGCACTGAAGCTTTCTTT. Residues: CASSSGDPRVGRTEAFF.

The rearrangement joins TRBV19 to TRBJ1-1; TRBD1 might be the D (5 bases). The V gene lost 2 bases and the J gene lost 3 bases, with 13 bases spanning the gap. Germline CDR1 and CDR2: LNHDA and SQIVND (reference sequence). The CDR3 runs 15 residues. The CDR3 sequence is CASSISGQGDTEAFF. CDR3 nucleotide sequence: TGTGCCAGTAGTATAAGTGGTCAGGGCGACACTGAAGCTTTCTTT.

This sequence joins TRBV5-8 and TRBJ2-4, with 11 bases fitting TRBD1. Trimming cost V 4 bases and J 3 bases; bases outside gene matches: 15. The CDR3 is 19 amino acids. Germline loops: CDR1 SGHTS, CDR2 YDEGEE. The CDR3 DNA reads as TGTGCCAGCAGCGCTCACCACCCGGGACAGGGGGTGGGCAAAAACATTCAGTACTTC. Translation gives CASSAHHPGQGVGKNIQYF.

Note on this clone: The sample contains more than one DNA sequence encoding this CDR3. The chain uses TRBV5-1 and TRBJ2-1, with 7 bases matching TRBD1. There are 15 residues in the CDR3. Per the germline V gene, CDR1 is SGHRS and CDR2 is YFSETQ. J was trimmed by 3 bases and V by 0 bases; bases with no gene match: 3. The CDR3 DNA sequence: TGCGCCAGCAGCTTGGGTAGGGACAGCTACAATGAGCAGTTCTTC. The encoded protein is CASSLGRDSYNEQFF.

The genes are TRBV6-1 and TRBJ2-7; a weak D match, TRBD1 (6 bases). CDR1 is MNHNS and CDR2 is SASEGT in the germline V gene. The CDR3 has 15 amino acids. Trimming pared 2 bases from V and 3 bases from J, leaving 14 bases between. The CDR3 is CASSEFRGGDYEQYF. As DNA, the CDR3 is TGTGCCAGCAGTGAATTCAGGGGCGGTGACTACGAGCAGTACTTC.

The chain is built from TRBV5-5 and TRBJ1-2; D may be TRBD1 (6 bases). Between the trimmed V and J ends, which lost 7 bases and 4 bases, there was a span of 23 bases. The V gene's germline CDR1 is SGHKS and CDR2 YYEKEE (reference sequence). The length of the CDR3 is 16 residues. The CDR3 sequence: CASGTSQGKISYGYTF. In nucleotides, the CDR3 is TGTGCCAGCGGCACTTCACAGGGTAAAATATCCTATGGCTACACCTTC.

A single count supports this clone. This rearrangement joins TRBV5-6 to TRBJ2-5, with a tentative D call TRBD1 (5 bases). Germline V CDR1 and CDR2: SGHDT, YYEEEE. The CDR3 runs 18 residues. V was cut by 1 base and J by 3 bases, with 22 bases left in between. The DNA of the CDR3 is TGTGCCAGCAGCTTGTGGGTGTCAGGGCGTAGGGGAAAAGAGACCCAGTACTTC. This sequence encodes CASSLWVSGRRGKETQYF.

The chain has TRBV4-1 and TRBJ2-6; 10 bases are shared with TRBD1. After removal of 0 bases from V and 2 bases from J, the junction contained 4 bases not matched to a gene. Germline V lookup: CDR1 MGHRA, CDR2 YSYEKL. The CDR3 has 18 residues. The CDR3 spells CASSQEPGQGTGANVLTF. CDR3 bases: TGCGCCAGCAGCCAAGAGCCGGGACAGGGGACTGGGGCCAACGTCCTGACTTTC.

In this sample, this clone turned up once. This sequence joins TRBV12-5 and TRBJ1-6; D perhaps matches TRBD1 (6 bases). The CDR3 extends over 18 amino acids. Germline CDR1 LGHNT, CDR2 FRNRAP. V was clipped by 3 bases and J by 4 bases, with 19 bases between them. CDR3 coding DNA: TGTGCTAGTGGTTTAAGGGGGGGTGGGTTCGGATATAATTCACCCCTCCACTTT. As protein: CASGLRGGGFGYNSPLHF.

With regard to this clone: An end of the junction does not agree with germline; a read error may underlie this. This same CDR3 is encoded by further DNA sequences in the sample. CDR3 bases: TGTGCCAGCAGCCAAGTGGCGCAGGGGCACGGTAATTCCCCCCTCCACTTT. Its translation is CASSQVAQGHGNSPLHF. The chain employs TRBV4-2 and TRBJ1-6; possible D gene TRBD1, 6 bases. The germline CDR1 and CDR2 sequences are LGHNA and YNFKEQ. CDR3 length: 17 amino acids.

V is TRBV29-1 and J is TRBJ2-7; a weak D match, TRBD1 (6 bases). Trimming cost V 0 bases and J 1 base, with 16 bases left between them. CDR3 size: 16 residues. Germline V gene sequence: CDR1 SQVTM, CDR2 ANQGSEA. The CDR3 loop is CSVEEGHGTKSYEQYF. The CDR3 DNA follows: TGCAGCGTTGAAGAGGGGCACGGGACAAAGTCCTACGAGCAGTACTTC.

In nucleotides, the CDR3 is TGTGCCAGCAGACCCTTGGGGGGGCGGTCAGAGACCCAGTACTTC. It encodes CASRPLGGRSETQYF. The V and J genes are TRBV5-6 and TRBJ2-5; a possible D gene is TRBD2 (7 bases). Germline CDR1 SGHDT, CDR2 YYEEEE. This CDR3 spans 15 amino acids. V dropped 5 bases and J dropped 4 bases, with 18 bases sitting between them.

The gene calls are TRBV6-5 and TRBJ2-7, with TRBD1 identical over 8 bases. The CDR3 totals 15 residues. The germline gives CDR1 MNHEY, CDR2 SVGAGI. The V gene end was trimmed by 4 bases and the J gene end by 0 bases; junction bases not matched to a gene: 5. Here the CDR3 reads CASSWTGTGSYEQYF. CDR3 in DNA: TGTGCCAGCAGTTGGACCGGGACAGGCTCCTACGAGCAGTACTTC.